The clone carrying this T cell receptor (beta chain) was counted a single time. Antigen specificity is unknown. Both 60 Vbeta primers and 13 Jbeta primers went into the PCR. Original processing notes: An analysis performed later counted 72 million or so unique TCR beta chains (around 9.9 million of them shared). TCRdb's table, derived via immunoSEQ multiplex PCR, lists solely in-frame clones and lacks some. V and J calls and clone size are as listed in that table; D and trimming were resolved from the DNA. The sample contains roughly 200,000 clones, 75% to 90% of which appear only once. The CDR3 runs to 15 residues. Germline V gives CDR1 KGHSH, CDR2 LQKENI. The germline V and J ends were trimmed by 3 bases and 4 bases, with 16 bases remaining between them. The data were obtained in a study of cytomegalovirus exposure and HLA in healthy donors. Overall study results and limits: Within a later analysis, the majority of CMV-associated TCR beta chains appeared HLA-restricted. Likely technical artifact: a cluster of highly shared sequence variants.

J is TRBJ2-7 and V is TRBV18; no clear D gene. The clonotype comes from a boy younger than 18 in good health and CMV-seronegative. Sequenced: PBMCs. CDR3 in DNA: TGTGCCAGCTCACCCTGGCAGGCTGCCTCGTACGAGCAGTACTTC. Its protein is CASSPWQAASYEQYF.